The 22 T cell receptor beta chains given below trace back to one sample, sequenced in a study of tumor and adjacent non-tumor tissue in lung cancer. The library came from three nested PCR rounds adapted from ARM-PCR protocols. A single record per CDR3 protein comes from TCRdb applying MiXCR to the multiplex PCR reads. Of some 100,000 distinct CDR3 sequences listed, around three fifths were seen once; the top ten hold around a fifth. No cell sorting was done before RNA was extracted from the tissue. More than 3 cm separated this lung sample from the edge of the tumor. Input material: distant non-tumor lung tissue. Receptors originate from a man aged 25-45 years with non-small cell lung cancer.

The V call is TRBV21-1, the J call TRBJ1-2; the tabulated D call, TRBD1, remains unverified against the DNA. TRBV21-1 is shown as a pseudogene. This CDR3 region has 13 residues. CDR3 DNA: TGTCATACGAGTGGGACGCAGGGGAATGGCTACACCTTC. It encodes CHTSGTQGNGYTF.

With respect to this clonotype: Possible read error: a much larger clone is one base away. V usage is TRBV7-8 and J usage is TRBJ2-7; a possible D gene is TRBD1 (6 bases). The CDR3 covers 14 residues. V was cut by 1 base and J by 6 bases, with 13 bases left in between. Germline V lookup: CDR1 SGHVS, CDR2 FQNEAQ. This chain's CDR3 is CASSLVLGAGEQYF. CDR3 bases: TGTGCCAGCAGCTTAGTTTTGGGGGCCGGCGAGCAGTACTTC.

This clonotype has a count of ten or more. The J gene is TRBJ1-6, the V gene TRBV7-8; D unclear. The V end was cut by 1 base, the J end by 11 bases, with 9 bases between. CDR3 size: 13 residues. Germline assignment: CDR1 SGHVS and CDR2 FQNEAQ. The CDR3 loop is CASSLGGKTPLHF. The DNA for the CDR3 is TGTGCCAGCAGCTTAGGCGGGAAAACACCCCTCCACTTT.

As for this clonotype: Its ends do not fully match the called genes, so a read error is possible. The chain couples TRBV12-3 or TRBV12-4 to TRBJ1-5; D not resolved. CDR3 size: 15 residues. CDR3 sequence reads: CACSLEGHSNQPQRF. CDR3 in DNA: TGTGCCTGCAGTTTGGAAGGGCATAGCAATCAGCCCCAGCGTTTT.

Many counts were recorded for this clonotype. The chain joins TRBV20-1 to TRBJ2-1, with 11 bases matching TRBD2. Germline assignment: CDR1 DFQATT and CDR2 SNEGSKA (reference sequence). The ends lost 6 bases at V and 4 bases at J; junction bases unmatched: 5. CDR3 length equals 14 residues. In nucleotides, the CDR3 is TGCAGTGCAAAACTAGCGGGGGCATACAATGAGCAGTTCTTC. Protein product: CSAKLAGAYNEQFF.

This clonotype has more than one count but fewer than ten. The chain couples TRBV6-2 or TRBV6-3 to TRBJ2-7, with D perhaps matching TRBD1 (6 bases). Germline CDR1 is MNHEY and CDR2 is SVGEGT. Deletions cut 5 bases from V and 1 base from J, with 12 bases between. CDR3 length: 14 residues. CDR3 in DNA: TGTGCCAGCAGTGATCGGACAGCATCCTACGAGCAGTACTTC. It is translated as CASSDRTASYEQYF.

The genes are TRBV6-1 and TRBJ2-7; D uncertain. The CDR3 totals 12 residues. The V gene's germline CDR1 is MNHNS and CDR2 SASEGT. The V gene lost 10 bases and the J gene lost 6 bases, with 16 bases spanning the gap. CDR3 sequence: CATKAYRPEQYF. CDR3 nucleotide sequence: TGTGCCACTAAGGCCTACAGACCCGAGCAGTACTTC.

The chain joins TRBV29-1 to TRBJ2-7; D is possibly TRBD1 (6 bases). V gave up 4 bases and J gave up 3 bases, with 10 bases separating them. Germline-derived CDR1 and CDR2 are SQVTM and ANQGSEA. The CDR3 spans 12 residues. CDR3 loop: CSVVGTFYEQYF. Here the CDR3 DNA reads TGCAGCGTTGTTGGGACATTCTACGAGCAGTACTTC.

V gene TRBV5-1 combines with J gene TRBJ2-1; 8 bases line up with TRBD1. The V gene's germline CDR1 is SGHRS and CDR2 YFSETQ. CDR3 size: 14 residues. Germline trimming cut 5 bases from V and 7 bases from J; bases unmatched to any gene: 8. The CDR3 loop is CASSSGQANNEQFF. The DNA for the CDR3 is TGCGCCAGCAGTTCGGGACAGGCAAATAATGAGCAGTTCTTC.

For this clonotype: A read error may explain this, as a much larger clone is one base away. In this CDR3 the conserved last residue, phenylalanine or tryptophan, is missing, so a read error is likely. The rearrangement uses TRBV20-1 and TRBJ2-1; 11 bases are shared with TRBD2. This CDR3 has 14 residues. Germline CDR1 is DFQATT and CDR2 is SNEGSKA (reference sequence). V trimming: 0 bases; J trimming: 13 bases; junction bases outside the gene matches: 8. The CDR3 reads CSARDLGLAGDQFL. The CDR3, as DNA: TGCAGTGCTAGAGATCTAGGACTAGCGGGCGATCAGTTCCTC.

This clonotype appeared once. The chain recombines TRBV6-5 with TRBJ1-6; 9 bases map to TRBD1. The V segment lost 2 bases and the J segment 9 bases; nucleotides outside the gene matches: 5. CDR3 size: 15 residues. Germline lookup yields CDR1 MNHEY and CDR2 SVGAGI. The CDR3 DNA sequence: TGTGCCAGCAGTTACGTGACAGGGGGTAGTTCACCCCTCCACTTT. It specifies CASSYVTGGSSPLHF.

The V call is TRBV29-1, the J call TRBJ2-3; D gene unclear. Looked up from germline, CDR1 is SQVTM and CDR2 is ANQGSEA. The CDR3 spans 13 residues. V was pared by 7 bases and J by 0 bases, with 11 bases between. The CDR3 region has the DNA TGCAGCGCTGACTGGGGTAGCACAGATACGCAGTATTTT. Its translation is CSADWGSTDTQYF.

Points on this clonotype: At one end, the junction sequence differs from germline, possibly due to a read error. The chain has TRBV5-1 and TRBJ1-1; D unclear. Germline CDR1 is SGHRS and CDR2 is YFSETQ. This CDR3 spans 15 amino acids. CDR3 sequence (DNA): TGTGCCAGCGCCGACCTCGGAGGGCGCGGCTCTGAAGCTTTCTTT. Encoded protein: CASADLGGRGSEAFF.

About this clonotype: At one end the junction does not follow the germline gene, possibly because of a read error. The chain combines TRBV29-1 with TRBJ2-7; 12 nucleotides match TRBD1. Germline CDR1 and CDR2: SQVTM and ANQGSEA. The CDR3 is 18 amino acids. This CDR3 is CSVPGTGGAGLSTHDQYF. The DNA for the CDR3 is TGCAGCGTCCCCGGGACAGGGGGCGCGGGATTATCAACCCACGACCAGTACTTC.

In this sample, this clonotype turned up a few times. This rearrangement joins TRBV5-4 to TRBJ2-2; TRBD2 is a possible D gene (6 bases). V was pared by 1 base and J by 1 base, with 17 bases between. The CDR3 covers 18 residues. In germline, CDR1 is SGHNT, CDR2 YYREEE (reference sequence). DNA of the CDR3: TGTGCCAGCAGCTTGCCCCTTGTTGCGGGGAGGAACACCGGGGAGCTGTTTTTT. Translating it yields CASSLPLVAGRNTGELFF. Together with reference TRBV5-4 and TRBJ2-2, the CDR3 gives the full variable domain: ETGVTQSPTHLIKTRGQQVTLRCSSQSGHNTVSWYQQALGQGPQFIFQYYREEENGRGNFPPRFSGLQFPNYSSELNVNALELDDSALYLCASSLPLVAGRNTGELFFGEGSRLTVL.

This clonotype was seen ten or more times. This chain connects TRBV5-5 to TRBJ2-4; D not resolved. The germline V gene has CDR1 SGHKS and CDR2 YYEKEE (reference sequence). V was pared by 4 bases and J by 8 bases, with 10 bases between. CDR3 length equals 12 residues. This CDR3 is CASSLDVDIQYF. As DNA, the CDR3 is TGTGCCAGCAGCCTGGATGTGGACATTCAGTACTTC.

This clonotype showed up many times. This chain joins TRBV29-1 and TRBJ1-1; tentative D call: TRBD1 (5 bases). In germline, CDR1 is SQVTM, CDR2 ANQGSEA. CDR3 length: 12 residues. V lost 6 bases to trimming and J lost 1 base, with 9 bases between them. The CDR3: CSVTGANTEAFF. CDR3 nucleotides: TGCAGCGTCACCGGGGCGAACACTGAAGCTTTCTTT.

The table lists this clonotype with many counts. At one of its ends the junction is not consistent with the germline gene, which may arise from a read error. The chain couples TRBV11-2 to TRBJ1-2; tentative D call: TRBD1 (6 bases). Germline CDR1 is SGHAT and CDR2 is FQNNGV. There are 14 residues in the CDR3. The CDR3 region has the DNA TGTGCCAGCAGCCCCCCAGGGGTTAACTGTGGCTACACCTTC. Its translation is CASSPPGVNCGYTF. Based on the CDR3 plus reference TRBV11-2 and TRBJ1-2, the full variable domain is EAGVAQSPRYKIIEKRQSVAFWCNPISGHATLYWYQQILGQGPKLLIQFQNNGVVDDSQLPKDRFSAERLKGVDSTLKIQPAKLEDSAVYLCASSPPGVNCGYTFGSGTRLTVV.

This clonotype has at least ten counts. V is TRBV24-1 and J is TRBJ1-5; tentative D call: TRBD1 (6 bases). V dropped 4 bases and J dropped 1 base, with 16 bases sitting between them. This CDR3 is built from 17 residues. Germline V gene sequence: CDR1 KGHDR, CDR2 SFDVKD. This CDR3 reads CATSDSRVGGSNQPQHF. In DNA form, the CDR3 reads TGTGCCACCAGTGACTCCAGGGTTGGGGGCAGCAATCAGCCCCAGCATTTT.

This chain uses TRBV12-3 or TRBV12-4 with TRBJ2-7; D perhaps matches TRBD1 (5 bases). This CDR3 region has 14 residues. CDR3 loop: CVSSLGLPPYEQYF. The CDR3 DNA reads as TGTGTCAGTAGTTTGGGGCTACCCCCCTACGAGCAGTACTTC.

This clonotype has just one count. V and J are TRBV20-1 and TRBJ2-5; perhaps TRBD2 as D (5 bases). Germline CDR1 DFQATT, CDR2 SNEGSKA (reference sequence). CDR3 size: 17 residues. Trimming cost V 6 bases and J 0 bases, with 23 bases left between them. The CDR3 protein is CSARQAEVLWYQETQYF. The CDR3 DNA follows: TGCAGTGCAAGACAAGCGGAAGTACTTTGGTACCAAGAGACCCAGTACTTC.

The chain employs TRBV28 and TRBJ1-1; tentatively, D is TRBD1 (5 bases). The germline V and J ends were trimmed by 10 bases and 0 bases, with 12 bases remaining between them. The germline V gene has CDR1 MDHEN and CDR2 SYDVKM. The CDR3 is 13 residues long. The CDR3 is CATEDTMNTEAFF. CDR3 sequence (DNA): TGTGCCACCGAGGACACTATGAACACTGAAGCTTTCTTT.